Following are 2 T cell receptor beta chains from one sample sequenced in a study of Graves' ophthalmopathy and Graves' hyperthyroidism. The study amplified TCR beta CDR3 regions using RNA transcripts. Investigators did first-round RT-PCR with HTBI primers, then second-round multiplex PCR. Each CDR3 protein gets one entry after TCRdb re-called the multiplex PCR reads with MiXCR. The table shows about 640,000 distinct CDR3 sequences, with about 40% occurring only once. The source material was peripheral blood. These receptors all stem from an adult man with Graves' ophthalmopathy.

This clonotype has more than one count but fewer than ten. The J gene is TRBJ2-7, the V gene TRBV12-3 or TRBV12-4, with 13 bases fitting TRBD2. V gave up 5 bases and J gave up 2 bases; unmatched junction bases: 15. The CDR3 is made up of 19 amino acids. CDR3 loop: CASSGDLGLAGVRAYEQYF. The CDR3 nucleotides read TGTGCCAGCAGTGGGGACCTTGGACTAGCGGGAGTGAGGGCCTACGAGCAGTACTTC.

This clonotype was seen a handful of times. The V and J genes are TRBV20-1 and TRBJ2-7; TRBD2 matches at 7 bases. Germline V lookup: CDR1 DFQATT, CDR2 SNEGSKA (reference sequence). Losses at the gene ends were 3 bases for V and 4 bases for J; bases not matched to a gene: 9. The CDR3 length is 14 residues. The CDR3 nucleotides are TGCAGTGCTAGTGAGGGAGGGTACGGGTACGAGCAGTACTTC. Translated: CSASEGGYGYEQYF.